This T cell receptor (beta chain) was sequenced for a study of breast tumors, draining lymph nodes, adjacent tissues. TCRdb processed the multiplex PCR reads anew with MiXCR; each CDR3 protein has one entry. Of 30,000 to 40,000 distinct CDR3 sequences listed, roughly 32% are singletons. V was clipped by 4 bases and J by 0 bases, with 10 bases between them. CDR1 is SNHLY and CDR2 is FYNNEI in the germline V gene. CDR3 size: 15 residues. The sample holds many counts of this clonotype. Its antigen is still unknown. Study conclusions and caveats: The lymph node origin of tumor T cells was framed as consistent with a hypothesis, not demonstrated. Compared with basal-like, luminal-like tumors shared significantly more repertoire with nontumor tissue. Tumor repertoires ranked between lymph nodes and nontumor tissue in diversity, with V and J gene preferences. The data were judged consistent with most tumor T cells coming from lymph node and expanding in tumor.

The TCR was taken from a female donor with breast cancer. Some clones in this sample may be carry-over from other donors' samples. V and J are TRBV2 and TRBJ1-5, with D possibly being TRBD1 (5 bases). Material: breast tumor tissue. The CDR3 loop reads CASSVGVNSNQPQHF. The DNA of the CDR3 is TGTGCCAGCAGTGTGGGGGTCAATAGCAATCAGCCCCAGCATTTT.